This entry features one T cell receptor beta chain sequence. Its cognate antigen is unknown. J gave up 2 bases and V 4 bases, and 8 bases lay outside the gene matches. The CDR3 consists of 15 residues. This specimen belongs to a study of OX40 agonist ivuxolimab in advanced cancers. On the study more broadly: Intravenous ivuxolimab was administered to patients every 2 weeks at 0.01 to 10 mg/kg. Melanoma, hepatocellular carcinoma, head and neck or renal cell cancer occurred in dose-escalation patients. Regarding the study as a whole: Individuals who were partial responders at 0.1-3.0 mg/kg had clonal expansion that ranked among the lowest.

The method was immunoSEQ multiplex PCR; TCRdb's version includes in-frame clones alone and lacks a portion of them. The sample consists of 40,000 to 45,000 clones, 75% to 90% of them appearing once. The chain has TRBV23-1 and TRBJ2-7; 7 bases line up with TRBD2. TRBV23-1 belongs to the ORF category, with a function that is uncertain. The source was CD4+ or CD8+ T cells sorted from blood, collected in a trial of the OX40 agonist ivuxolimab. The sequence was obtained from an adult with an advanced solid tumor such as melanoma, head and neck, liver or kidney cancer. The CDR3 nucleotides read TGCGCCAGCAGTCGGGGAGGGACGGTCACCTACGAGCAGTACTTC. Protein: CASSRGGTVTYEQYF.